These 25 T cell receptor beta chains came from one sample sequenced in a study of shared clonotypes between healthy human individuals. The method was immunoSEQ multiplex PCR; TCRdb's version includes in-frame clones alone and lacks a portion of them. The repertoire holds about a million clones, with around 74% as singletons. Input material: memory CD4+ T cells sorted from blood. Subset reported: CD45RA-negative fraction. The source of these receptors is a young man in good health.

The V gene is TRBV5-1, the J gene TRBJ2-5, with no clear D. V dropped 5 bases and J dropped 2 bases, with 7 bases sitting between them. Germline CDR1 SGHRS, CDR2 YFSETQ. The CDR3 has 12 amino acids. The CDR3 nucleotides read TGCGCCAGCAGTCGCAGTCAAGAGACCCAGTACTTC. It encodes CASSRSQETQYF.

This clone came up once. The chain links TRBV7-6 to TRBJ2-5, with TRBD2 matching 11 bases. Germline V lookup: CDR1 SGHVS, CDR2 FNYEAQ. V dropped 2 bases and J dropped 5; count of bases not matched to a gene: 4. The CDR3 consists of 15 residues. The CDR3 sequence: CASSLTSGSWETQYF. The CDR3 region has the DNA TGTGCCAGCAGCTTAACTAGCGGGAGTTGGGAGACCCAGTACTTC. Supplemented by reference TRBV7-6 and TRBJ2-5, the full variable domain reads GAGVSQSPRYKVTKRGQDVALRCDPISGHVSLYWYRQALGQGPEFLTYFNYEAQQDKSGLPNDRFSAERPEGSISTLTIQRTEQRDSAMYRCASSLTSGSWETQYFGPGTRLLVL.

The chain is built from TRBV5-1 and TRBJ2-1; the D gene is possibly TRBD2 (5 bases). The CDR3 runs to 12 residues. V was cut by 4 bases and J by 8 bases, with 10 bases left in between. Germline CDR1 and CDR2: SGHRS and YFSETQ. The CDR3 loop is CASSPLADEQFF. For the CDR3, the DNA is TGCGCCAGCAGCCCGCTAGCCGATGAGCAGTTCTTC.

The V and J genes are TRBV5-4 and TRBJ1-1; 7 positions match TRBD1. The CDR3 extends over 15 amino acids. J lost 4 bases, V lost 4 bases, and 10 bases had no gene match. Germline assignment: CDR1 SGHNT and CDR2 YYREEE (reference sequence). The CDR3 region is CASSHDRVWGTEAFF. The CDR3 DNA sequence: TGTGCCAGCAGCCACGACAGGGTTTGGGGCACTGAAGCTTTCTTT. Filled out from reference TRBV5-4 and TRBJ1-1, the complete variable domain reads ETGVTQSPTHLIKTRGQQVTLRCSSQSGHNTVSWYQQALGQGPQFIFQYYREEENGRGNFPPRFSGLQFPNYSSELNVNALELDDSALYLCASSHDRVWGTEAFFGQGTRLTVV.

This clone was seen many times. This sequence joins TRBV5-1 and TRBJ2-7, with D maybe TRBD1 (7 bases). The CDR3 length is 15 residues. CDR1 is SGHRS, CDR2 YFSETQ, per germline. V gave up 4 bases and J gave up 3 bases, with 17 bases separating them. CDR3 region: CASSPETGTFYEQYF. CDR3 nucleotide sequence: TGCGCCAGCAGCCCGGAGACAGGGACTTTCTACGAGCAGTACTTC.

The chain uses TRBV5-1 and TRBJ2-1, with D possibly being TRBD2 (5 bases). This CDR3 spans 14 amino acids. V lost 8 bases and J lost 2, with 14 bases in between. Germline-derived CDR1 and CDR2 are SGHRS and YFSETQ. CDR3 coding DNA: TGCGCCAGATCGGACTTTGACGCCTACAATGAGCAGTTCTTC. Its translation is CARSDFDAYNEQFF.

This clone has more than one count but fewer than ten. The rearrangement joins TRBV15 to TRBJ1-6; 7 bases line up with TRBD1. V shed 6 bases, J shed 7 bases, and the junction held 9 bases outside the gene matches. The germline V gene encodes CDR1 LNHNV and CDR2 YYDKDF (reference sequence). This CDR3 is built from 15 residues. The CDR3, as DNA: TGTGCCACCAGGGTACAGGGGACCGGCAATTCACCCCTCCACTTT. This gives the protein CATRVQGTGNSPLHF.

The rearrangement links TRBV5-6 to TRBJ2-2; D is perhaps TRBD1 (6 bases). The CDR3 runs 15 residues. Germline V CDR1 and CDR2: SGHDT, YYEEEE. The V gene lost 4 bases and the J gene lost 2 bases, with 12 bases spanning the gap. The CDR3 here is CASSLGGVNTGELFF. CDR3 bases: TGTGCCAGCAGCCTAGGGGGTGTCAACACCGGGGAGCTGTTTTTT.

The sample holds one count of this clone. The CDR3 is CASNQAGLVSYNEQFF. The CDR3 DNA sequence: TGTGCCAGCAACCAGGCGGGACTAGTCTCCTACAATGAGCAGTTCTTC. The chain combines TRBV27 with TRBJ2-1; 8 positions agree with TRBD2. V shed 7 bases, J shed 0 bases, and the junction held 8 bases outside the gene matches. The CDR3 loop spans 16 amino acids. Germline loops: CDR1 MNHEY, CDR2 SMNVEV (reference sequence).

V and J are TRBV27 and TRBJ1-4, with 7 bases identical to TRBD1. Germline CDR1 reads MNHEY; CDR2 reads SMNVEV (reference sequence). The V gene end was trimmed by 6 bases and the J gene end by 2 bases; junction bases not matched to a gene: 3. The CDR3 consists of 14 residues. The CDR3 region is CASRVQGTNEKLFF. DNA for the CDR3: TGTGCCAGCAGGGTACAGGGGACTAATGAAAAACTGTTTTTT.

V and J are TRBV7-2 and TRBJ1-1; D remains unclear. Germline values: CDR1 SGHTA, CDR2 FQGNSA. The V and J ends lost 2 bases and 6 bases respectively, with 13 bases between them. This CDR3 spans 14 amino acids. The CDR3 nucleotides read TGTGCCAGCAGCTTATTCCGGGGTGTCGCTGAAGCTTTCTTT. As protein: CASSLFRGVAEAFF.

Details on this clone: The likely explanation is a read error, given a far larger clone one base away. The genes are TRBV10-3 and TRBJ1-2; D ambiguous. The CDR3 has 12 amino acids. Germline values: CDR1 ENHRY, CDR2 SYGVKD. In DNA form, the CDR3 reads TGTGCCGTCAGTGAGTCGCCGCGGGGCTACACCTTC. Its protein is CAVSESPRGYTF.

The chain carries TRBV9 and TRBJ2-7; no clear D gene. The CDR3 length is 10 residues. The germline CDR1 and CDR2 sequences are SGDLS and YYNGEE. Trimming took off 1 base at V and 9 bases at J, with 5 bases between the two ends. CDR3 in DNA: TGTGCCAGCAGCGTATGGGTGCAGTACTTC. Translation: CASSVWVQYF.

This chain joins TRBV7-2 and TRBJ2-5; D gene ambiguous. Germline values: CDR1 SGHTA, CDR2 FQGNSA. The CDR3 runs to 15 residues. V lost 2 bases to trimming and J lost 4 bases, with 14 bases between them. The CDR3 protein is CASSLWVGSGETQYF. CDR3 nucleotide sequence: TGTGCCAGCAGCTTATGGGTCGGGTCCGGAGAGACCCAGTACTTC.

The CDR3 DNA reads TGTGCCAGCAGTCCAGGCTCCTCTGGAAACACCATATATTTT. This translates into CASSPGSSGNTIYF. This chain uses TRBV6-1 with TRBJ1-3; D is ambiguous. CDR1 MNHNS and CDR2 SASEGT come from the germline V gene. The CDR3 loop spans 14 amino acids. Trimming left V 5 bases short and J 0 bases short, with 8 bases between.

This clone was seen a handful of times. This rearrangement joins TRBV6-1 to TRBJ1-6; a possible D gene is TRBD1 (6 bases). Trimming cost V 2 bases and J 6 bases, with 14 bases left between them. The CDR3 has 16 residues. Germline CDR1 MNHNS, CDR2 SASEGT. The CDR3 sequence is CASSETGLLGNSPLHF. In DNA, the CDR3 is TGTGCCAGCAGTGAAACAGGGCTCCTCGGTAATTCACCCCTCCACTTT.

The chain employs TRBV6-1 and TRBJ1-5, with 12 bases that match TRBD1. CDR3 length: 14 residues. The trim removed 7 bases at V and 11 bases at J, leaving 9 bases unmatched. Germline values: CDR1 MNHNS, CDR2 SASEGT. As DNA, the CDR3 is TGTGCCAGCATTGGGACAGGGGGCGGTCGGGCCCAGCATTTT. It specifies CASIGTGGGRAQHF.

The chain uses TRBV5-4 and TRBJ2-7, with 8 bases matching TRBD1. Germline trimming cut 4 bases from V and 7 bases from J; bases unmatched to any gene: 10. The CDR3 covers 14 residues. Germline lookup yields CDR1 SGHNT and CDR2 YYREEE (reference sequence). The CDR3 nucleotides read TGTGCCAGCAGCGGACAGACAGGGGAACGGGAGCAGTACTTC. This encodes CASSGQTGEREQYF. Full variable domain (rest looked up from reference TRBV5-4 and TRBJ2-7): ETGVTQSPTHLIKTRGQQVTLRCSSQSGHNTVSWYQQALGQGPQFIFQYYREEENGRGNFPPRFSGLQFPNYSSELNVNALELDDSALYLCASSGQTGEREQYFGPGTRLTVT.

The J gene is TRBJ2-4, the V gene TRBV28; 7 bases match TRBD2. The germline V gene encodes CDR1 MDHEN and CDR2 SYDVKM. CDR3 length: 14 amino acids. After removal of 5 bases from V and 0 bases from J, the junction contained 1 base not matched to a gene. The CDR3 region is CASSGGGAKNIQYF. CDR3 bases: TGTGCCAGCAGTGGCGGGGGAGCCAAAAACATTCAGTACTTC.

This clone turned up a few times. The chain has TRBV30 and TRBJ1-4; TRBD1 is a possible D gene (5 bases). The CDR3 runs to 14 residues. Trimming removed 0 bases at V and 6 bases at J, with 11 bases between. Germline V CDR1 and CDR2: GTSNPN, SVGIG (reference sequence). The CDR3 bases are TGTGCCTGGAGTGTTGGGGGGATTGATGAAAAACTGTTTTTT. This gives the protein CAWSVGGIDEKLFF. Filled out from reference TRBV30 and TRBJ1-4, the complete variable domain reads SQTIHQWPATLVQPVGSPLSLECTVEGTSNPNLYWYRQAAGRGLQLLFYSVGIGQISSEVPQNLSASRPQDRQFILSSKKLLLSDSGFYLCAWSVGGIDEKLFFGSGTQLSVL.

The V gene is TRBV7-2, the J gene TRBJ1-3; no reliable D call. Deletions cut 4 bases from V and 7 bases from J, with 14 bases between. The V gene's germline CDR1 is SGHTA and CDR2 FQGNSA. The CDR3 extends over 14 amino acids. The chain's CDR3 is CASSSGRPRNTIYF. CDR3 sequence (DNA): TGTGCCAGCAGCTCCGGACGGCCGCGCAACACCATATATTTT.

This rearrangement joins TRBV28 to TRBJ1-2; 9 bases line up with TRBD1. This CDR3 is 13 amino acids long. V gave up 8 bases and J gave up 5 bases; unmatched junction bases: 6. Germline V gene data show CDR1 as MDHEN and CDR2 as SYDVKM. Written as DNA, the CDR3 is TGTGCCAGCGTACCCGGGACAGGGTATGGCTACACCTTC. Amino acids: CASVPGTGYGYTF.

The V call is TRBV4-1, the J call TRBJ1-2; D is unresolved. Trimming took 1 base from V and 9 from J, leaving 15 bases between them. Germline V lookup: CDR1 MGHRA, CDR2 YSYEKL. The CDR3 spans 14 residues. CDR3: CASSQGLGIVSYTF. In nucleotides, the CDR3 is TGCGCCAGCAGCCAAGGACTGGGAATAGTAAGCTACACCTTC.

With regard to this clone: Other DNA sequences within the sample encode an identical CDR3. The CDR3 DNA follows: TGCGCCAGCAGCTTGCAGGGATCAGAGACCCAGTACTTC. This sequence encodes CASSLQGSETQYF. This rearrangement joins TRBV5-1 to TRBJ2-5; D is possibly TRBD1 (5 bases). The V gene lost 1 base and the J gene lost 4 bases, with 8 bases spanning the gap. This CDR3 contains 13 residues. The germline CDR1 and CDR2 sequences are SGHRS and YFSETQ.

This chain joins TRBV29-1 and TRBJ1-1; D remains ambiguous. V was trimmed by 7 bases and J by 4 bases, leaving 19 bases between them. Per germline, CDR1 SQVTM and CDR2 ANQGSEA. CDR3 length: 14 amino acids. CDR3 in amino acids: CSAAPGEGGTEAFF. CDR3 nucleotide sequence: TGCAGCGCAGCCCCAGGCGAGGGAGGCACTGAAGCTTTCTTT. Looking up the rest from reference TRBV29-1 and TRBJ1-1 gives the full variable domain: SAVISQKPSRDICQRGTSLTIQCQVDSQVTMMFWYRQQPGQSLTLIATANQGSEATYESGFVIDKFPISRPNLTFSTLTVSNMSPEDSSIYLCSAAPGEGGTEAFFGQGTRLTVV.